This is a list of T cell receptor beta chains from one sample in a study of shared clonotypes between healthy human individuals. The data were produced by immunoSEQ multiplex PCR, yet TCRdb's version contains in-frame clones alone and is incomplete. The sample yields approximately 320,000 clones, 87% seen once. The sequencing input was memory CD8+ T cells sorted from blood. Receptor source: a man aged 18-30 years in good health. Each CDR3 is given with its conserved first and last residue. A D gene is named only where the DNA matches it firmly. Not every row has a clone size; where given, it reads once, few, many or a size class.

j_call | clone_size | v_call | d_call | cdr3_aa | cdr3_nt
TRBJ2-5 | NA | TRBV7-9 | TRBD2 | CASSLVAGGPETQYF | TGTGCCAGCAGCTTAGTAGCGGGAGGGCCGGAGACCCAGTACTTC
TRBJ2-7 | NA | TRBV10-3 | NA | CAISESRGYEQYF | TGTGCCATCAGTGAGTCCCGGGGCTACGAGCAGTACTTC
TRBJ2-7 | NA | TRBV5-5 | NA | CASSLVFGPEQYF | TGTGCCAGCAGCTTGGTTTTTGGGCCCGAGCAGTACTTC
TRBJ1-5 | NA | TRBV2 | TRBD1 | CASSLLTGGGQPQHF | TGTGCCAGCAGTCTCCTGACAGGGGGCGGACAGCCCCAGCATTTT
TRBJ2-7 | NA | TRBV18 | NA | CASSPTGGVVSYEQYF | TGTGCCAGCTCACCAACAGGGGGGGTGGTCTCCTACGAGCAGTACTTC
TRBJ2-5 | NA | TRBV5-1 | NA | CASSSRVGEETQYF | TGCGCCAGCAGCTCCAGGGTGGGGGAGGAGACCCAGTACTTC
TRBJ2-1 | NA | TRBV29-1 | NA | CSVRGMWETSYNEQFF | TGCAGCGTCAGGGGGATGTGGGAGACTAGCTACAATGAGCAGTTCTTC
TRBJ1-2 | NA | TRBV28 | TRBD1 | CASSPRDSINYGYTF | TGTGCCAGCAGTCCGAGGGACAGTATTAACTATGGCTACACCTTC
TRBJ2-1 | NA | TRBV5-1 | TRBD2 | CASSWGLAGALYNEQFF | TGCGCCAGCAGCTGGGGACTAGCGGGAGCCCTCTACAATGAGCAGTTCTTC
TRBJ2-5 | NA | TRBV11-2 | TRBD1 | CASSAAGTGQYF | TGTGCCAGCAGCGCTGCCGGGACAGGCCAATACTTC
TRBJ2-7 | NA | TRBV5-4 | TRBD1 | CASSLGQGRSYEQYF | TGTGCCAGCAGCTTGGGACAGGGGAGATCCTACGAGCAGTACTTC
TRBJ2-7 | NA | TRBV5-6 | NA | CASSLGQIGQYF | TGTGCCAGCAGCTTGGGTCAGATCGGGCAGTACTTC
TRBJ2-4 | NA | TRBV9 | TRBD2 | CASSAGTSGRASSAKNIQYF | TGTGCCAGCAGCGCGGGGACTAGCGGGAGGGCCTCAAGTGCCAAAAACATTCAGTACTTC
TRBJ1-2 | NA | TRBV2 | NA | CASSQGMGNYGYTF | TGTGCCAGCTCACAGGGCATGGGGAACTATGGCTACACCTTC
TRBJ2-3 | once | TRBV9 | NA | CASSVTRVDTQYF | TGTGCCAGCAGCGTCACTAGAGTAGATACGCAGTATTTT
TRBJ2-1 | NA | TRBV4-3 | NA | CASSQGVGQEQFF | TGCGCCAGCAGCCAAGGTGTAGGACAGGAGCAGTTCTTC